A single sample is the source of the 17 T cell receptor beta chains below, sequenced in a study of T cell changes during pregnancy in multiple sclerosis (dated by TCRdb to about 2019). Library creation used the immunoSEQ multiplex PCR assay. As stored in TCRdb, this immuneACCESS dataset retains in-frame rearrangements with V and J assigned. A fraction of the clones does not appear; measured against another copy, unresolved V genes explain less than half of the discrepancy, and the remainder lacks a known reason. The sample profile shows around 96,000 clones; around 93% of them were found once. 2.2% of the sample lies in the top ten. The sample in question was peripheral blood, obtained in the third trimester of pregnancy. The receptor set was obtained from a female donor with multiple sclerosis, enrolled in a pregnancy study.

The chain combines TRBV19 with TRBJ2-3; 11 nucleotides match TRBD2. This CDR3 is 16 amino acids long. Germline trimming cut 6 bases from V and 4 bases from J; bases unmatched to any gene: 9. Germline CDR1 and CDR2: LNHDA and SQIVND (reference sequence). CDR3 loop: CASRTTGTSGADTQYF. The CDR3 nucleotides are TGTGCCAGTAGAACTACCGGGACTAGCGGCGCAGATACGCAGTATTTT.

This chain connects TRBV5-1 to TRBJ2-7; 11 bases agree with TRBD1. Germline V gene data show CDR1 as SGHRS and CDR2 as YFSETQ. Trimming took 5 bases from V and 6 from J; bases not matched to a gene: 13. The CDR3 spans 16 residues. Written as DNA, the CDR3 is TGCGCCAGCAGTCCGGAACCGGGACAGGGGGTAAGCGAGCAGTACTTC. Translating it yields CASSPEPGQGVSEQYF.

The V gene is TRBV7-6, the J gene TRBJ2-2; 9 bases are a match to TRBD2. Germline trimming cut 1 base from V and 5 bases from J; bases unmatched to any gene: 5. Germline CDR1 reads SGHVS; CDR2 reads FNYEAQ. This CDR3 comprises 16 residues. The CDR3 sequence: CASSLGELAGTGELFF. The CDR3 coding sequence is TGTGCCAGCAGCTTAGGGGAGCTAGCGGGAACCGGGGAGCTGTTTTTT.

The V gene is TRBV11-1, the J gene TRBJ2-5; maybe TRBD1 (5 bases). CDR3 size: 14 residues. CDR1 SGHAT and CDR2 FQDESV come from the germline V gene (reference sequence). With 1 base removed from V and 4 bases from J, the gap between germline ends came to 10 bases. This CDR3 reads CASSLGVRGETQYF. The DNA of the CDR3 is TGTGCCAGCAGCTTAGGAGTAAGGGGAGAGACCCAGTACTTC.

The chain carries TRBV29-1 and TRBJ2-1, with 7 bases fitting TRBD1. Trimming took 5 bases from V and 4 from J; bases not matched to a gene: 5. This CDR3 region has 13 residues. The germline gives CDR1 SQVTM, CDR2 ANQGSEA. The CDR3 sequence is CSVQGGLYNEQFF. CDR3 in DNA: TGCAGCGTTCAAGGGGGCCTATACAATGAGCAGTTCTTC.

The chain has TRBV10-3 and TRBJ2-7; 8 nucleotides line up with TRBD2. The V gene's germline CDR1 is ENHRY and CDR2 SYGVKD. The V segment lost 8 bases and the J segment 2 bases; nucleotides outside the gene matches: 5. The CDR3 has 13 residues. In DNA, the CDR3 is TGTGCCATCCGGGAGGGGGTGCCCTACGAGCAGTACTTC. Translating gives CAIREGVPYEQYF.

This sequence joins TRBV7-3 and TRBJ2-3; 9 bases are a match to TRBD2. The junction had 3 bases not matched to a gene; V was cut back by 2 bases and J by 3 bases. The CDR3 contains 15 residues. CDR1 is SGHTA, CDR2 FQGTGA, per germline. This chain's CDR3 is CASSLLAGDTDTQYF. CDR3 nucleotides: TGTGCCAGCAGCTTATTAGCGGGAGATACAGATACGCAGTATTTT.

This sequence joins TRBV2 and TRBJ2-5; 7 bases match TRBD2. The J segment lost 4 bases and the V segment lost 3 bases, leaving 11 bases of the junction unmatched. The CDR3 sequence is 16 residues long. The germline CDR1 and CDR2 sequences are SNHLY and FYNNEI. CDR3 sequence: CASSDALRVAGETQYF. CDR3 nucleotides: TGTGCCAGCAGTGATGCCCTAAGAGTAGCGGGAGAGACCCAGTACTTC.

This chain connects TRBV28 to TRBJ2-1, with D maybe TRBD2 (6 bases). CDR3 length equals 14 residues. Trimming took 6 bases from V and 9 from J, leaving 18 bases between them. The germline gives CDR1 MDHEN, CDR2 SYDVKM. CDR3 in DNA: TGTGCCAGCAGCCAACTAGCAGCCGCGGGTGAGCAGTTCTTC. Its protein is CASSQLAAAGEQFF.

The rearrangement links TRBV6-1 to TRBJ1-2, with D possibly being TRBD1 (6 bases). The germline CDR1 and CDR2 sequences are MNHNS and SASEGT. V dropped 8 bases and J dropped 4 bases, with 20 bases sitting between them. The CDR3 contains 15 residues. The CDR3: CASLVSGHAGYGYTF. CDR3 DNA sequence: TGTGCCAGCCTCGTATCGGGACACGCAGGCTATGGCTACACCTTC.

The table lists this clone with a count of one. This chain links TRBV19 with TRBJ2-7; the D is unclear. V lost 4 bases and J lost 12, with 16 bases in between. CDR1 and CDR2 (germline): LNHDA, SQIVND (reference sequence). This CDR3 has 12 amino acids. The CDR3 protein is CASSTPMGSPYF. CDR3 DNA sequence: TGTGCCAGTAGTACCCCAATGGGCTCGCCGTACTTC.

This chain joins TRBV30 and TRBJ1-6, with 9 bases aligning to TRBD1. Germline V gives CDR1 GTSNPN, CDR2 SVGIG (reference sequence). V was clipped by 1 base and J by 10 bases; unmatched bases: 5. This CDR3 contains 14 residues. CDR3 protein: CAWSDGQGTSPLHF. The CDR3 coding sequence is TGTGCCTGGAGTGACGGACAGGGGACGTCACCCCTCCACTTT.

The chain carries TRBV9 and TRBJ2-1; D may be TRBD2 (5 bases). The germline CDR1 and CDR2 sequences are SGDLS and YYNGEE. With 4 bases removed from V and 6 bases from J, the gap between germline ends came to 17 bases. This CDR3 has 15 amino acids. The CDR3 is CASSLTPAAFNEQFF. Here the CDR3 DNA reads TGTGCCAGCAGCCTAACCCCAGCGGCTTTCAATGAGCAGTTCTTC.

V usage is TRBV27 and J usage is TRBJ1-2, with D tentatively TRBD1 (5 bases). Germline values: CDR1 MNHEY, CDR2 SMNVEV (reference sequence). V was cut by 6 bases and J by 1 base, with 9 bases left in between. The CDR3 totals 13 residues. The DNA for the CDR3 is TGTGCCAGCAGCGGACACCTTAACTATGGCTACACCTTC. This gives the protein CASSGHLNYGYTF.

This sequence joins TRBV19 and TRBJ2-2; possibly TRBD2 for D (5 bases). The CDR3 has 14 amino acids. The V end was cut by 1 base, the J end by 4 bases, with 7 bases between. Germline V CDR1 and CDR2: LNHDA, SQIVND (reference sequence). CDR3 sequence reads: CASSIGGSTGELFF. In nucleotides, the CDR3 is TGTGCCAGTAGTATAGGAGGGAGCACCGGGGAGCTGTTTTTT.

A single count supports this clone. The V call is TRBV19, the J call TRBJ2-5; D is possibly TRBD1 (6 bases). CDR3 length: 13 amino acids. The V end lost 5 bases, the J end lost 4 bases, and 11 bases lay between the germline ends. Germline-derived CDR1 and CDR2 are LNHDA and SQIVND (reference sequence). CDR3 in DNA: TGTGCCAGTAGTGCCGTCAGGGGAGAGACCCAGTACTTC. It specifies CASSAVRGETQYF. The complete variable domain, with remaining parts taken from reference TRBV19 and TRBJ2-5, reads DGGITQSPKYLFRKEGQNVTLSCEQNLNHDAMYWYRQDPGQGLRLIYYSQIVNDFQKGDIAEGYSVSREKKESFPLTVTSAQKNPTAFYLCASSAVRGETQYFGPGTRLLVL.

J is TRBJ1-1 and V is TRBV9; D is ambiguous. CDR1 is SGDLS, CDR2 YYNGEE, per germline. CDR3 size: 14 residues. V shed 0 bases and J shed 1 base, with 7 bases lying between them. CDR3 in DNA: TGTGCCAGCAGCGTAGCTCGGGGGAACACTGAAGCTTTCTTT. Translating it yields CASSVARGNTEAFF.